This is a list of T cell receptor beta chains from one sample in a study of blood T cell repertoires in COVID-19. The table came from immunoSEQ multiplex PCR; TCRdb's copy has only in-frame clones and leaves some out. The data contain around 330,000 clones, around 90% of them singletons. The material sequenced was PBMCs or T cells enriched from blood (not recorded which). These receptors were taken from a man aged 60-69 years who had recovered from COVID-19. Both conserved end residues are part of each CDR3. Each record gives: J gene, V gene, D gene, clone size, CDR3 DNA, CDR3 protein. The D gene is left open where the match is weak. Clone size, where shown, is once, few, many, or a class for clones that have expanded.

TRBJ1-2	TRBV9	NA	once	TGTGCCAGCAGCGTAGAGGCCAGGGAGGGTTACTATGGCTACACCTTC	CASSVEAREGYYGYTF
TRBJ1-1	TRBV19	NA	NA	TGTGCCAGTAGTACACTGACAGGTCGGACTGAAGCTTTCTTT	CASSTLTGRTEAFF
TRBJ2-7	TRBV7-2	NA	NA	TGTGCCAGCAGCGGTGTGGCCGTCTACGAGCAGTACTTC	CASSGVAVYEQYF
TRBJ1-1	TRBV28	NA	NA	TGTGCCAGCAGTTTACCGGGCAGGGCCTTTGAAGCTTTCTTT	CASSLPGRAFEAFF
TRBJ1-6	TRBV11-3	NA	NA	TGTGCCAGCAGCTTAGGTTTGAGAGCGGGGAATTCACCCCTCCACTTT	CASSLGLRAGNSPLHF
TRBJ2-1	TRBV7-9	TRBD2	NA	TGTGCCAGCAGCCGACCTACCGTGACTAGCGGGGGGGTGTTTGAGCAGTTCTTC	CASSRPTVTSGGVFEQFF
TRBJ1-2	TRBV2	NA	NA	TGTGCCAGCAGTGTTCAGACGCGGAACTATGGCTACACCTTC	CASSVQTRNYGYTF
TRBJ1-2	TRBV18	NA	few	TGTGCCAGCTCACCACCGTGGGCCGGACAGTTGGATATTGGCTATGGCTACACCTTC	CASSPPWAGQLDIGYGYTF
TRBJ1-2	TRBV7-9	NA	NA	TGTGCCAGCAGCTTAGGTGGGGCGGACTATGGCTACACCTTC	CASSLGGADYGYTF
TRBJ2-6	TRBV27	NA	NA	TGTGCCAGCAGGAAAAGCTCATCTGGGGCCAACGTCCTGACTTTC	CASRKSSSGANVLTF
TRBJ1-1	TRBV2	NA	NA	TGTGCCAGCAGGGGCGGGGGGACTGAAGCTTTCTTT	CASRGGGTEAFF
TRBJ2-1	TRBV5-8	TRBD2	NA	TGTGCCAGCAGCTTGGGGGTACGGACTAGCGGTAGTAATGAGCAGTTCTTC	CASSLGVRTSGSNEQFF
TRBJ2-7	TRBV5-4	NA	NA	TGTGCCAGCAGCCTCCTCGGGACAACCTACGAGCAGTACTTC	CASSLLGTTYEQYF
TRBJ1-6	TRBV7-2	TRBD1	NA	TGTGCCAGCAGCTTTTCGTCGGTGGGAAACAGGGGATCACCCCTCCACTTT	CASSFSSVGNRGSPLHF
TRBJ2-3	TRBV27	TRBD2	NA	TGTGCCAGCAGGCCTACGGGACTAGCGGGATCAGATACGCAGTATTTT	CASRPTGLAGSDTQYF
TRBJ1-1	TRBV19	TRBD1	NA	TGTGCCAGTAGTATCCCAGGGGGCGCGGGCACTGAAGCTTTCTTT	CASSIPGGAGTEAFF
TRBJ2-7	TRBV6-1	NA	NA	TGTGCCAGCAGTGCAGGTTGGGGCGGTTCGGGCGGCGAGCAGTACTTC	CASSAGWGGSGGEQYF
TRBJ2-5	TRBV6-5	NA	NA	TGTGCCAGCAGTTATTCTGTCCAAGAGACCCAGTACTTC	CASSYSVQETQYF
TRBJ1-2	TRBV9	NA	NA	TGTGCCAGCAGCGCTACAGGGATCGTCGACTATGGCTACACCTTC	CASSATGIVDYGYTF
TRBJ1-1	TRBV30	TRBD1	NA	TGTGCCTGGCAAGGACAGGGGGCTTCAGCTTTCTTT	CAWQGQGASAFF
TRBJ1-5	TRBV9	NA	once	TGTGCCAGCAGCCCCGAAGGAGATTATAGCAATCAGCCCCAGCATTTT	CASSPEGDYSNQPQHF
TRBJ1-2	TRBV5-6	NA	NA	TGTGCCAGCCTCCGGGACACCTATGGCTACACCTTC	CASLRDTYGYTF
TRBJ2-1	TRBV2	TRBD2	NA	TGTGCCAGCAATACACCGGGACTAGCGGGAGTCGCCGGTAGGAATGAGCAGTTCTTC	CASNTPGLAGVAGRNEQFF
TRBJ1-4	TRBV29-1	NA	NA	TGCAGCGGCTCTGACACGAACAATGAAAAACTGTTTTTT	CSGSDTNNEKLFF
TRBJ1-2	TRBV7-6	NA	NA	TGTGCCAGCAGCCCCCTTGCAGGCACCACATATGGCTACACCTTC	CASSPLAGTTYGYTF
TRBJ1-1	TRBV7-2	NA	NA	TGTGCCAGCAGCTTAGTTTTCGGTGGCGGTGAAGCTTTCTTT	CASSLVFGGGEAFF
TRBJ2-4	TRBV7-2	TRBD2	NA	TGTGCCAGCAGCCCTTGGGAGGGGCTAGCCAAAAACATTCAGTACTTC	CASSPWEGLAKNIQYF
TRBJ2-7	TRBV6-5	NA	NA	TGTGCCAGCAGTTACGAGCAGGGCATGACCTACGAGCAGTACTTC	CASSYEQGMTYEQYF
TRBJ1-5	TRBV5-8	NA	NA	TGTGCCAGCAGCTTGGCCGGGGTTAGCAATCAGCCCCAGCATTTT	CASSLAGVSNQPQHF
TRBJ1-5	TRBV4-1	NA	NA	TGCGCCAGCTGCCGGGGGCAGGGACGTGAGGGGAATCAGCCCCAGCATTTT	CASCRGQGREGNQPQHF
TRBJ1-2	TRBV7-9	TRBD1	NA	TGTGCCAGCAGCACCCGGGACAGGGGGGAGGATGGCTACACCTTC	CASSTRDRGEDGYTF
TRBJ1-1	TRBV6-5	NA	NA	TGTGCCAGCAGTTACTCGGGACAATCGAACACTGAAGCTTTCTTT	CASSYSGQSNTEAFF
TRBJ2-1	TRBV10-3	NA	NA	TGTGCCATCAGAAGGGAGCCGACGGGATACAATGAGCAGTTCTTC	CAIRREPTGYNEQFF
TRBJ2-1	TRBV15	TRBD1	NA	TGTGCCACCAGCAATCTGGACAGGGATTACAATGAGCAGTTCTTC	CATSNLDRDYNEQFF
TRBJ2-5	TRBV29-1	TRBD2	NA	TGCAGCGTTGGTACGGGGGGGCAAGAGACCCAGTACTTC	CSVGTGGQETQYF
TRBJ1-5	TRBV30	TRBD1	few	TGTGCCTGGACCCATGGACAGGCGGGGCAGCCCCAGCATTTT	CAWTHGQAGQPQHF
TRBJ1-3	TRBV5-1	NA	NA	TGCGCCAGCAGCTTGGGGACAGATTTCTCTGGAAACACCATATATTTT	CASSLGTDFSGNTIYF
TRBJ2-4	TRBV7-9	NA	NA	TGTGCCAGCAGCTTAGGCCGGGGGATAGCCAAAAACATTCAGTACTTC	CASSLGRGIAKNIQYF
TRBJ1-1	TRBV5-4	NA	few	TGTGCCAGCAGCACAGGTCAACAGAACACTGAAGCTTTCTTT	CASSTGQQNTEAFF
TRBJ1-4	TRBV6-1	TRBD1	NA	TGTGCCAGCAGTGAAGCTTCGAACAGGGGGCATGGAAAACTGTTTTTT	CASSEASNRGHGKLFF
TRBJ1-5	TRBV19	TRBD1	once	TGTGCCAGTAGGACCGTTACAGGGGATGGTAGTCAGCCCCAGCATTTT	CASRTVTGDGSQPQHF
TRBJ2-3	TRBV7-9	NA	few	TGTGCCAGCAGCCCGAGGAGGAACACAGATACGCAGTATTTT	CASSPRRNTDTQYF
TRBJ2-1	TRBV30	NA	NA	TGTGCCTGGAACCCGCCGACAGAAAGGCAGTTCTTC	CAWNPPTERQFF
TRBJ1-1	TRBV7-2	NA	NA	TGTGCCAGCAGCTCCGCCTTACAGGGACGTACTGAAGCTTTCTTT	CASSSALQGRTEAFF
TRBJ1-6	TRBV7-9	TRBD1	NA	TGTGCCAGCAGCCTGGGACAGTTCAATTCACCCCTCCACTTT	CASSLGQFNSPLHF
TRBJ1-2	TRBV5-5	NA	NA	TGTGCCAGCAGCTTGGACAGGCCTAGTGGCTATGGCTACACCTTC	CASSLDRPSGYGYTF
TRBJ2-3	TRBV4-2	TRBD2	NA	TGTGCCAGCAGCCAAGTTCTAGCGGGAAGCACAGATACGCAGTATTTT	CASSQVLAGSTDTQYF
TRBJ1-1	TRBV6-1	NA	NA	TGTGCCAGCAGTGAATTTGGGGGGGAAGGTCGAGCTTTCTTT	CASSEFGGEGRAFF
TRBJ2-3	TRBV6-1	TRBD2	NA	TGTGCCAGCAGTGATCTAGCGGGGGGAACGGGTTCAGATACGCAGTATTTT	CASSDLAGGTGSDTQYF
TRBJ2-5	TRBV7-8	TRBD1	NA	TGTGCCAGCAGCTTCACTATCGGGACAGGGGGCTATCACTGTCAAGAGACCCAGTACTTC	CASSFTIGTGGYHCQETQYF
TRBJ2-5	TRBV7-9	TRBD2	NA	TGTGCCAGCAGCTTACGTGACAGTTGGACTAGCGGGTTCGAGGAGACCCAGTACTTC	CASSLRDSWTSGFEETQYF
TRBJ2-7	TRBV7-9	NA	NA	TGTGCCAGCAGCTTACTGTACAACTCCTACGAGCAGTACTTC	CASSLLYNSYEQYF
TRBJ2-7	TRBV7-2	NA	NA	TGTGCCAGCAGCTTAGTGCCCGGAGGTAGCTACGAGCAGTACTTC	CASSLVPGGSYEQYF
TRBJ2-6	TRBV19	TRBD1	NA	TGTGCCAGTAGTATTCACAGGGGTGGAGGGGCCAACGTCCTGACTTTC	CASSIHRGGGANVLTF
TRBJ2-7	TRBV16	TRBD1	NA	TGTGCCAGCAGTCCAAGGGCCCCAGGGGGCGAGCAGTACTTC	CASSPRAPGGEQYF
TRBJ2-1	TRBV11-2	TRBD2	NA	TGTGCCAGCAGCTCGCTAGCGGGAGAGGGAAATGAGCAGTTCTTC	CASSSLAGEGNEQFF
TRBJ2-7	TRBV9	NA	NA	TGTGCCAGCAGCGTTAGTAGGGGCTTCTACGAGCAGTACTTC	CASSVSRGFYEQYF
TRBJ1-5	TRBV3-1/TRBV3-2	NA	few	TGTGCCAGCAGCCAAGATAGGGGGCAGCCCCAGCATTTT	CASSQDRGQPQHF
TRBJ2-3	TRBV4-1	TRBD2	NA	TGCGCCAGCAGCCTACAGACTAGCGGGTCCCGAGATACGCAGTATTTT	CASSLQTSGSRDTQYF
TRBJ2-7	TRBV4-2	TRBD2	NA	TGTGCCAGCAGCGAACAACTAGCGGCATCCTACGAGCAGTACTTC	CASSEQLAASYEQYF